Below are 17 T cell receptor beta chains sequenced from a single sample in a study of chemoradiotherapy in HPV16-positive cancers. Produced via immunoSEQ multiplex PCR; TCRdb's table is partial and in-frame only. The top ten clones hold roughly 4% of a sample with about 14,000 clones, over 85% of them seen once. The sequences come from tumor tissue, collected from a patient who underwent chemoradiotherapy. All receptors derive from a human donor with HPV-associated anogenital cancer.

The gene calls are TRBV7-2 and TRBJ1-5; D gene unclear. This CDR3 is 13 amino acids long. Germline CDR1 and CDR2: SGHTA and FQGNSA. The V end lost 5 bases, the J end lost 6 bases, and 11 bases lay between the germline ends. This CDR3 reads CASSGSTSQPQHF. For the CDR3, the DNA is TGTGCCAGCAGCGGGTCCACGAGTCAGCCCCAGCATTTT.

This chain connects TRBV5-1 to TRBJ2-3; D gene uncertain. V was clipped by 0 bases and J by 5 bases, with 10 bases between them. Germline CDR1 reads SGHRS; CDR2 reads YFSETQ. The CDR3 runs 14 residues. The CDR3 nucleotides read TGCGCCAGCAGCTTGGGCTCCGAGATAGATACGCAGTATTTT. Residues: CASSLGSEIDTQYF.

CDR3 DNA sequence: TGTGCCAGCAGTTTATCTCGGACCGGGGAGCTGTTTTTT. This encodes CASSLSRTGELFF. The chain combines TRBV27 with TRBJ2-2; the D is unclear. The germline V gene has CDR1 MNHEY and CDR2 SMNVEV (reference sequence). Between the trimmed V and J ends, which lost 0 bases and 5 bases, there was a span of 4 bases. This CDR3 comprises 13 residues.

J is TRBJ2-3 and V is TRBV5-1, with 9 bases lining up with TRBD2. Germline lookup yields CDR1 SGHRS and CDR2 YFSETQ. This CDR3 contains 15 residues. The V gene end was trimmed by 6 bases and the J gene end by 6 bases; junction bases not matched to a gene: 11. The CDR3 sequence: CASTLSGRTTDTQYF. The CDR3 DNA reads as TGCGCCAGCACTCTGAGCGGGAGGACCACGGATACGCAGTATTTT.

The chain links TRBV7-2 to TRBJ2-1; D not certain. The V and J ends lost 1 base and 5 bases respectively, with 6 bases between them. This CDR3 spans 13 amino acids. Germline V gene data show CDR1 as SGHTA and CDR2 as FQGNSA. The CDR3 is CASSLDDNNEQFF. The CDR3 region has the DNA TGTGCCAGCAGCTTAGACGATAACAATGAGCAGTTCTTC.

This chain connects TRBV4-1 to TRBJ2-5; the match to TRBD2 covers 7 bases. Germline-derived CDR1 and CDR2 are MGHRA and YSYEKL. The length of the CDR3 is 14 residues. The junction had 4 bases not matched to a gene; V was cut back by 3 bases and J by 3 bases. The chain's CDR3 is CASSQGLTKETQYF. The DNA for the CDR3 is TGCGCCAGCAGCCAGGGACTAACCAAAGAGACCCAGTACTTC.

CDR3 sequence reads: CASSQDSSYGYTF. The DNA of the CDR3 is TGTGCCAGCAGCCAGGACAGTAGCTATGGCTACACCTTC. J is TRBJ1-2 and V is TRBV5-4; D is possibly TRBD1 (6 bases). The CDR3 totals 13 residues. Trimming pared 4 bases from V and 4 bases from J, leaving 11 bases between. Germline V gene lookup returns CDR1 SGHNT and CDR2 YYREEE (reference sequence).

J is TRBJ2-7 and V is TRBV2; 8 bases match TRBD1. Germline-derived CDR1 and CDR2 are SNHLY and FYNNEI. V shed 8 bases and J 4 bases; nucleotides not matched to a gene: 13. CDR3 length equals 15 residues. In DNA form, the CDR3 reads TGTGCCAGCCTTTTTGGACAGGGAGGAGGGTACGAGCAGTACTTC. Translation: CASLFGQGGGYEQYF.

The gene calls are TRBV13 and TRBJ2-1, with D unclear. From germline, CDR1 is PRHDT and CDR2 FYEKMQ (reference sequence). V lost 4 bases, J lost 2 bases, and 15 bases lay in between. CDR3 size: 16 residues. CDR3 sequence reads: CASSSADGGPYNEQFF. The CDR3 coding sequence is TGTGCCAGCAGCTCCGCAGACGGCGGACCCTACAATGAGCAGTTCTTC.

The chain uses TRBV7-2 and TRBJ1-3; D ambiguous. The germline V gene has CDR1 SGHTA and CDR2 FQGNSA. V gave up 3 bases and J gave up 0 bases, with 12 bases separating them. The CDR3 loop spans 16 amino acids. Here the CDR3 DNA reads TGTGCCAGCAGCTTCGACCGAGGTGTCTCTGGAAACACCATATATTTT. Translation gives CASSFDRGVSGNTIYF.

This clone was counted a few times. This chain links TRBV2 with TRBJ2-2; D is perhaps TRBD2 (6 bases). V dropped 11 bases and J dropped 4 bases, with 17 bases sitting between them. The length of the CDR3 is 14 residues. Germline V CDR1 and CDR2: SNHLY, FYNNEI. For the CDR3, the DNA is TGTGCCTCTGGGACTCCAGCATCCACCGGGGAGCTGTTTTTT. Amino acids: CASGTPASTGELFF.

CDR3 sequence: CASIKEAGQAEAFF. As DNA, the CDR3 is TGTGCCAGCATTAAGGAGGCCGGGCAAGCTGAAGCTTTCTTT. The chain joins TRBV6-5 to TRBJ1-1; D call uncertain. CDR1 MNHEY and CDR2 SVGAGI come from the germline V gene. Trimming removed 7 bases at V and 6 bases at J, with 18 bases between. The CDR3 is made up of 14 amino acids.

The J gene is TRBJ1-4, the V gene TRBV2; 7 nucleotides align to TRBD1. Germline V lookup: CDR1 SNHLY, CDR2 FYNNEI. V shed 4 bases and J 11 bases; nucleotides not matched to a gene: 7. The length of the CDR3 is 13 residues. The CDR3 nucleotides read TGTGCCAGCAGTGTGGGGGACAGACCTAAACTGTTTTTT. This codes for CASSVGDRPKLFF.

J is TRBJ2-2 and V is TRBV21-1. TRBV21-1 represents a pseudogene. The CDR3 extends over 14 amino acids. The CDR3 DNA is TGTGCCAGCTACGGGGCCTTGAACACCGGGGAGCTGTTTTTT. It is translated as CASYGALNTGELFF.

The chain links TRBV7-9 to TRBJ1-4; D not certain. Trimming removed 5 bases from V and 8 bases from J, with 12 bases in between. CDR3 length equals 13 residues. CDR1 and CDR2 (germline): SEHNR, FQNEAQ (reference sequence). The CDR3 here is CASSQPVGEKLFF. Written as DNA, the CDR3 is TGTGCCAGCAGCCAACCGGTGGGGGAAAAACTGTTTTTT.

This clone has only a few counts. This chain joins TRBV7-9 and TRBJ1-1, with unresolved D. The V end was cut by 1 base, the J end by 0 bases, with 3 bases between. CDR1 SEHNR and CDR2 FQNEAQ come from the germline V gene (reference sequence). There are 13 residues in the CDR3. The CDR3 DNA reads TGTGCCAGCAGCTTAGACATGAACACTGAAGCTTTCTTT. It translates to CASSLDMNTEAFF.

This clone has only one observation. The chain joins TRBV13 to TRBJ1-1; TRBD1 matches at 7 bases. This CDR3 comprises 16 residues. In germline, CDR1 is PRHDT, CDR2 FYEKMQ (reference sequence). The junction had 9 bases not matched to a gene; V was cut back by 5 bases and J by 0 bases. In DNA, the CDR3 is TGTGCCAGCAGCCGCGGGACAGAGTTCATGAACACTGAAGCTTTCTTT. Translated: CASSRGTEFMNTEAFF.